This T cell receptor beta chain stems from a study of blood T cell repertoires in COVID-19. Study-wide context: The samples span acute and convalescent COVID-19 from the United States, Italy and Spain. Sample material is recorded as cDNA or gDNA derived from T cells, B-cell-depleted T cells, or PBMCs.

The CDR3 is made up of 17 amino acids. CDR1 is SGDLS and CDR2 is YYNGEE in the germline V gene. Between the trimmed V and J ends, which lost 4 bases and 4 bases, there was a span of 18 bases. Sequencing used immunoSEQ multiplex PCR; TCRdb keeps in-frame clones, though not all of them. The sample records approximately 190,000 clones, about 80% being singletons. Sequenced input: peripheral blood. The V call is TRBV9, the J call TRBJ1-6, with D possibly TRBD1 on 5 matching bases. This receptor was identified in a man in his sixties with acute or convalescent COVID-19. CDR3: CASSPRAGPEYNSPLHF. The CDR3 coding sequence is TGTGCCAGCAGCCCTAGGGCAGGGCCCGAATATAATTCACCCCTCCACTTT.